This T cell receptor (beta chain) was recorded in a study of cytomegalovirus exposure and HLA in healthy donors. Regarding the study as a whole: In vitro data verified three CMV-associated chains as specific for CMV antigens. That first-cohort TCR clusters tended to co-occur in the roughly 110 validation repertoires was found in a later analysis. Reported results showed that the classifier diagnosed cytomegalovirus status with high specificity and sensitivity. The study found most TCR sequences rare, yet found some public TCRs in many donors.

Germline-derived CDR1 and CDR2 are SGDLS and YYNGEE. The CDR3 has 15 amino acids. Trimming pared 3 bases from V and 6 bases from J, leaving 19 bases between. The data were produced by immunoSEQ multiplex PCR, yet TCRdb's version contains in-frame clones alone and is incomplete. The sample records 90,000 to 150,000 clones, about 83% being singletons. To note about this clone: The antigen remains unidentified.

The sequenced sample consisted of PBMCs. The gene calls are TRBV9 and TRBJ2-7, with D maybe TRBD2 (5 bases). This TCR was sampled from a woman aged 30 to 39 in good health and CMV-seronegative. The CDR3 DNA is TGTGCCAGCAGCGCAGTAGAGGGTTTTGGCGGCGAGCAGTACTTC. Its protein product is CASSAVEGFGGEQYF. Full variable domain (outside the CDR3, taken from reference TRBV9 and TRBJ2-7): DSGVTQTPKHLITATGQRVTLRCSPRSGDLSVYWYQQSLDQGLQFLIQYYNGEERAKGNILERFSAQQFPDLHSELNLSSLELGDSALYFCASSAVEGFGGEQYFGPGTRLTVT.